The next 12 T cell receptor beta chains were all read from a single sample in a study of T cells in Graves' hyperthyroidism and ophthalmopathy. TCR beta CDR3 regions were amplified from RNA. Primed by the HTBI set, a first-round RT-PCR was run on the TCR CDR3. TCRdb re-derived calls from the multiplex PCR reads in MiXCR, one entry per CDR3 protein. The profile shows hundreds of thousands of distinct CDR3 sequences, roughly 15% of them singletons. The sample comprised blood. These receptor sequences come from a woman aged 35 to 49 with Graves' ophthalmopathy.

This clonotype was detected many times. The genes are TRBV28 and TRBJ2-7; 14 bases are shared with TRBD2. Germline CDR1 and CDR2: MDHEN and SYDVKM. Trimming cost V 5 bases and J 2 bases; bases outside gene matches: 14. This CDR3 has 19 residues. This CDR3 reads CASSPTIPGLAGVPYEQYF. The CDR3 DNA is TGTGCCAGCAGTCCTACAATACCGGGACTAGCGGGAGTACCCTACGAGCAGTACTTC.

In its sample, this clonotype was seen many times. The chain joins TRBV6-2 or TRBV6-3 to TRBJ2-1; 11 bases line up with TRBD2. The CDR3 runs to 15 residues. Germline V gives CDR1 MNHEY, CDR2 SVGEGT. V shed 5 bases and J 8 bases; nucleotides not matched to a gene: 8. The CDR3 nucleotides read TGTGCCAGCAGTCTCACTAGCGGGAGAGGGCATGAGCAGTTCTTC. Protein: CASSLTSGRGHEQFF.

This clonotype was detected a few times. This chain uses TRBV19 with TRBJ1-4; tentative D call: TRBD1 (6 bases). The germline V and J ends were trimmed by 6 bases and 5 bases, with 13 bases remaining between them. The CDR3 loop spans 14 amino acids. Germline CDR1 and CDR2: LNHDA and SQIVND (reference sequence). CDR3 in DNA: TGTGCCAGTAGGACTGGACAGTTCAATGAAAAACTGTTTTTT. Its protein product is CASRTGQFNEKLFF. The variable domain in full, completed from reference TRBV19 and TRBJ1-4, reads DGGITQSPKYLFRKEGQNVTLSCEQNLNHDAMYWYRQDPGQGLRLIYYSQIVNDFQKGDIAEGYSVSREKKESFPLTVTSAQKNPTAFYLCASRTGQFNEKLFFGSGTQLSVL.

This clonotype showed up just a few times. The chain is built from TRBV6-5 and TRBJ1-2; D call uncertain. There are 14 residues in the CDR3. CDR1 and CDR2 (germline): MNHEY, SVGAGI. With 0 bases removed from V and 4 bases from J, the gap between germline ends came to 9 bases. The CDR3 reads CASSYSEVGYGYTF. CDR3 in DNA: TGTGCCAGCAGTTACTCGGAGGTGGGCTATGGCTACACCTTC.

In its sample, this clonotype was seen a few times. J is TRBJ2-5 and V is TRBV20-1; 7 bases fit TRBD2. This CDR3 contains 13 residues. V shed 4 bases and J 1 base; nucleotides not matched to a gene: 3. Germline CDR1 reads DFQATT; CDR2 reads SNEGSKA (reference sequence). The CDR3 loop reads CSATGTIQETQYF. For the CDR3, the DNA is TGCAGTGCTACCGGGACTATCCAAGAGACCCAGTACTTC.

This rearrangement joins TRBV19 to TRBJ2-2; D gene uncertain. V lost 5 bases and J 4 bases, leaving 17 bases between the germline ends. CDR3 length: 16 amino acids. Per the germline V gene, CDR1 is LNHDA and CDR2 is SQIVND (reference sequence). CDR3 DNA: TGTGCCAGTAGTCAAATGTCCCTAAAATCCACCGGGGAGCTGTTTTTT. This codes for CASSQMSLKSTGELFF.

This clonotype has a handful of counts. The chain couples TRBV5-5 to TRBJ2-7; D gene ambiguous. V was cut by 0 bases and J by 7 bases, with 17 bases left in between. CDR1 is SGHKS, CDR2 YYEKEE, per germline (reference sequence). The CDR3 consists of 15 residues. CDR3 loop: CASSLAGVYSREQYF. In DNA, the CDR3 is TGTGCCAGCAGCTTGGCTGGCGTTTATAGCCGGGAGCAGTACTTC.

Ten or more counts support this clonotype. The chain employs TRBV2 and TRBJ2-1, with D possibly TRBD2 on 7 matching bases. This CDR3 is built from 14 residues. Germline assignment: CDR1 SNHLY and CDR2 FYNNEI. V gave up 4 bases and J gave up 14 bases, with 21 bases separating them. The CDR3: CASSARGGERRKFF. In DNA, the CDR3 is TGTGCCAGCAGTGCTAGGGGGGGGGAACGACGGAAGTTCTTC. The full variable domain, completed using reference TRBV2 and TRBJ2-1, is EPEVTQTPSHQVTQMGQEVILRCVPISNHLYFYWYRQILGQKVEFLVSFYNNEISEKSEIFDDQFSVERPDGSNFTLKIRSTKLEDSAMYFCASSARGGERRKFFGPGTRLTVL.

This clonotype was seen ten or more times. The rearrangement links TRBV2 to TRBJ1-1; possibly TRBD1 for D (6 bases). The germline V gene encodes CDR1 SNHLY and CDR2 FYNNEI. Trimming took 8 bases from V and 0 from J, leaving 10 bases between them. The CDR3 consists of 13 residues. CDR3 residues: CASVTGLNTEAFF. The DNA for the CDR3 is TGTGCCAGCGTGACAGGTTTGAACACTGAAGCTTTCTTT.

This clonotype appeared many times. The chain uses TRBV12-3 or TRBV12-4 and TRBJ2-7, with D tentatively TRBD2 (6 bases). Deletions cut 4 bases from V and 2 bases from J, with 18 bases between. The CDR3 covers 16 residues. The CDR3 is CASSWRDSRETYEQYF. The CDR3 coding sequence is TGTGCCAGCAGTTGGAGGGACTCCCGAGAGACCTACGAGCAGTACTTC.

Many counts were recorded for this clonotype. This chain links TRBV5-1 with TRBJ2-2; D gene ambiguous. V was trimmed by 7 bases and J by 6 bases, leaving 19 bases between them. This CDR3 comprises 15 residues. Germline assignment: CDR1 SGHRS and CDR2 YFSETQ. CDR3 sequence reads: CASRTPAVDAGELFF. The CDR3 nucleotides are TGCGCCAGCCGCACCCCTGCCGTGGATGCCGGGGAGCTGTTTTTT.

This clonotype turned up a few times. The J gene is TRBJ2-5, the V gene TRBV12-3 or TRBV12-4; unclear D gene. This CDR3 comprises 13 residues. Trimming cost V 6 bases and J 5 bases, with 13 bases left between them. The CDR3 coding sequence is TGTGCCAGCAGAGAGCAGAACCGGGAGACCCAGTACTTC. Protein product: CASREQNRETQYF.